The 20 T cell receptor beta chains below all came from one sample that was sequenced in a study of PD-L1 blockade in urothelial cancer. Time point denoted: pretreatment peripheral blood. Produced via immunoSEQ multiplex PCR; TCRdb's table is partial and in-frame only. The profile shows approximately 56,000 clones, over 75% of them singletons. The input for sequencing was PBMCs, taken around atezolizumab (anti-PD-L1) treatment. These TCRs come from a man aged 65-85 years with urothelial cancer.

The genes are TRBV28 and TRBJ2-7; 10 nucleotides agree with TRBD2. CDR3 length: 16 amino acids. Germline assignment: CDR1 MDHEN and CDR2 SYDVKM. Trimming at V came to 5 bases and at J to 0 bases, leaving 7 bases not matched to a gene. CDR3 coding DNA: TGTGCCAGCAGTAGCACGACTAGCGGGTACTCCTACGAGCAGTACTTC. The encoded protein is CASSSTTSGYSYEQYF.

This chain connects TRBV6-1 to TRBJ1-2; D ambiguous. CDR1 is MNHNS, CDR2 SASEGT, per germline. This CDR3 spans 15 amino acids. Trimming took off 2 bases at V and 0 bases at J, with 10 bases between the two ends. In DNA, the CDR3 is TGTGCCAGCAGTGAAATGGCGGGAACTAACTATGGCTACACCTTC. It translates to CASSEMAGTNYGYTF.

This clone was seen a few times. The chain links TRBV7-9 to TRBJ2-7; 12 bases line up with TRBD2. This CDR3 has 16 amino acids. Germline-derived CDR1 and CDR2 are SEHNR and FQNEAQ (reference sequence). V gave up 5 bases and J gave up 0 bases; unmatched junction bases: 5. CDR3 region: CASSRGTSGPSYEQYF. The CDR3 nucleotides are TGTGCCAGCAGCCGTGGGACTAGCGGGCCCTCCTACGAGCAGTACTTC.

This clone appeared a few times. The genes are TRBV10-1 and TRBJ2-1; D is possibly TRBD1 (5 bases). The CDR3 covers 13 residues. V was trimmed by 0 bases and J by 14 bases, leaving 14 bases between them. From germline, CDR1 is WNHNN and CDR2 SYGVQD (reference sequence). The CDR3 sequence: CASSESLRGGKFF. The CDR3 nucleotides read TGCGCCAGCAGTGAGTCGTTAAGGGGTGGGAAGTTCTTC.

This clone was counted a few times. The CDR3, as DNA: TGTGCCAGCAGCCCGACGGGGAGTCCCTACGAGCAGTACTTC. Translation gives CASSPTGSPYEQYF. The rearrangement links TRBV6-5 to TRBJ2-7, with D possibly matching TRBD2 (5 bases). The CDR3 loop spans 14 amino acids. The ends were cut back, 6 bases at V and 2 bases at J, with 14 bases in the middle. The germline CDR1 and CDR2 sequences are MNHEY and SVGAGI.

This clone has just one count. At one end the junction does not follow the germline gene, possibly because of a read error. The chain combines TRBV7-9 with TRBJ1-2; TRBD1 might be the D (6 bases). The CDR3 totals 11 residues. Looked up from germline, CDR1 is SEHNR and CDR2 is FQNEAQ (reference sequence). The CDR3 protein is CASGYGTPPTF. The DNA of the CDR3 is TGTGCCAGTGGTTACGGGACACCACCAACTTTC.

The CDR3 reads CASSQDYRSYGYTF. Here the CDR3 DNA reads TGCGCCAGCAGCCAAGATTACAGGTCATATGGCTACACCTTC. V and J are TRBV4-1 and TRBJ1-2; D possibly corresponds to TRBD1 (5 bases). Germline V lookup: CDR1 MGHRA, CDR2 YSYEKL. Trimming left V 0 bases short and J 5 bases short, with 10 bases between. The CDR3 is made up of 14 amino acids.

CDR3 region: CASSLGQRDEQYF. CDR3 DNA sequence: TGCGCCAGCAGCTTGGGGCAGCGCGACGAGCAGTACTTC. The V gene is TRBV5-1, the J gene TRBJ2-7, with D hard to call. The CDR3 runs 13 residues. Germline CDR1 is SGHRS and CDR2 is YFSETQ. V was shortened by 0 bases and J by 5 bases, with 9 bases between the two germline ends. The full variable domain, rest sourced from reference TRBV5-1 and TRBJ2-7, is KAGVTQTPRYLIKTRGQQVTLSCSPISGHRSVSWYQQTPGQGLQFLFEYFSETQRNKGNFPGRFSGRQFSNSRSEMNVSTLELGDSALYLCASSLGQRDEQYFGPGTRLTVT.

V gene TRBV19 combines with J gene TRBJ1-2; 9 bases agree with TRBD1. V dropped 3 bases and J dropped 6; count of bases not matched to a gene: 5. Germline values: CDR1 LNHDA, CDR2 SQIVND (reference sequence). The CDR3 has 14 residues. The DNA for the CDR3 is TGTGCCAGTAGTATGGGGACAGGGCGAGATGGCTACACCTTC. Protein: CASSMGTGRDGYTF.

CDR3 nucleotide sequence: TGTGCCAGCAGCCCTATGAGGACTAGCGGCTACGAGCAGTACTTC. Encoded protein: CASSPMRTSGYEQYF. V is TRBV7-2 and J is TRBJ2-7, with 10 bases lining up with TRBD2. Trimming at V came to 5 bases and at J to 3 bases, leaving 7 bases not matched to a gene. CDR1 and CDR2 (germline): SGHTA, FQGNSA. The CDR3 is made up of 15 amino acids.

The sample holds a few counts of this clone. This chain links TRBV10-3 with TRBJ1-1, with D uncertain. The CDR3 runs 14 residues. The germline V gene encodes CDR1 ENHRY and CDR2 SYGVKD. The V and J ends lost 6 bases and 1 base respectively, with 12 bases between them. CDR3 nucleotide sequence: TGTGCCATCAGCCGCCCGGGGAAGAACACTGAAGCTTTCTTT. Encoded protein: CAISRPGKNTEAFF.

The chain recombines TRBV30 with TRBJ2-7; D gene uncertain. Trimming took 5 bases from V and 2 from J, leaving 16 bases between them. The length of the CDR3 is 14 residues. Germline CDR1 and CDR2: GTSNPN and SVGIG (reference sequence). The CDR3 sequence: CAWAPFEAPYEQYF. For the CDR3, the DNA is TGTGCCTGGGCCCCTTTCGAAGCCCCCTACGAGCAGTACTTC. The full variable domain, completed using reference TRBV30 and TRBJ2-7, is SQTIHQWPATLVQPVGSPLSLECTVEGTSNPNLYWYRQAAGRGLQLLFYSVGIGQISSEVPQNLSASRPQDRQFILSSKKLLLSDSGFYLCAWAPFEAPYEQYFGPGTRLTVT.

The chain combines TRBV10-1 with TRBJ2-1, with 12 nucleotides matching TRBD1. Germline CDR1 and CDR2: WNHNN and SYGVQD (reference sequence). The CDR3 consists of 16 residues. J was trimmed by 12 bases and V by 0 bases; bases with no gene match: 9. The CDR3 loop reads CASSESLRDRGLGQFF. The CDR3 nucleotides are TGCGCCAGCAGTGAGTCCCTCCGGGACAGGGGGCTAGGGCAGTTCTTC.

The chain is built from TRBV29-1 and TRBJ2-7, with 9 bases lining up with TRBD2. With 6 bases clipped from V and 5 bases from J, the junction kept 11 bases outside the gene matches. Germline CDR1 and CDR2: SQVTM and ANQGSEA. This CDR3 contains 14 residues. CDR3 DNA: TGCAGCGTAACAACCGGGACTAGCTACCACGAGCAGTACTTC. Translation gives CSVTTGTSYHEQYF.

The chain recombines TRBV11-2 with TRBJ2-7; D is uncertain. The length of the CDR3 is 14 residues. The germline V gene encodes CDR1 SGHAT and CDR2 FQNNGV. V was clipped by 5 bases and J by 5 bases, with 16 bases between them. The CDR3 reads CASSPSFIPHEQYF. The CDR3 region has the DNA TGTGCCAGCAGCCCGAGTTTTATACCCCACGAGCAGTACTTC.

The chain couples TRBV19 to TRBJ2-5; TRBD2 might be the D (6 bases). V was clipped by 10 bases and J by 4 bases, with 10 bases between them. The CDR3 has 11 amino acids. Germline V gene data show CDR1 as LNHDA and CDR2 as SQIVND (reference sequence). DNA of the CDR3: TGTGCCACCAGGAGGGGAGAGACCCAGTACTTC. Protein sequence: CATRRGETQYF.

The CDR3 DNA sequence: TGTGCCACCAGCAGAGATGGGGGACAGGGCACAGATACGCAGTATTTT. Its protein is CATSRDGGQGTDTQYF. V usage is TRBV15 and J usage is TRBJ2-3; the match to TRBD1 covers 8 bases. Germline trimming cut 0 bases from V and 1 base from J; bases unmatched to any gene: 3. Germline values: CDR1 LNHNV, CDR2 YYDKDF (reference sequence). The CDR3 has 16 amino acids.

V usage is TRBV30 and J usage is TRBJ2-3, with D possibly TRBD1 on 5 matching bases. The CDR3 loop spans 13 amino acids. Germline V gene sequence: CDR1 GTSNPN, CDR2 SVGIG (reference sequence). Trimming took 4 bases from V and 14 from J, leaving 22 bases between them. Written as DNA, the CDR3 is TGTGCCTGGACGGGCAGGGTAGGCGGATACGCGTATTTT. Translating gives CAWTGRVGGYAYF.

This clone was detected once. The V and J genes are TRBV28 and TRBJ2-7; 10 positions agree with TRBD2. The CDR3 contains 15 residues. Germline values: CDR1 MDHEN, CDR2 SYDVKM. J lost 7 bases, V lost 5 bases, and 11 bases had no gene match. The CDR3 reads CASSPRGTSVQEQYF. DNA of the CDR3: TGTGCCAGCAGTCCCCGGGGGACTAGCGTACAAGAGCAGTACTTC. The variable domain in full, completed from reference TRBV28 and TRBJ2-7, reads DVKVTQSSRYLVKRTGEKVFLECVQDMDHENMFWYRQDPGLGLRLIYFSYDVKMKEKGDIPEGYSVSREKKERFSLILESASTNQTSMYLCASSPRGTSVQEQYFGPGTRLTVT.

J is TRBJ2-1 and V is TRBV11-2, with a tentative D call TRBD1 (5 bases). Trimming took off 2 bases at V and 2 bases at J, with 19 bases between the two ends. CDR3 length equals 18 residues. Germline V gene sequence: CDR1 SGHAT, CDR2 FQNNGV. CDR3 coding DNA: TGTGCCAGCAGCTTAAGGGTACGAAAGGGGCTGACCTACAATGAGCAGTTCTTC. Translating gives CASSLRVRKGLTYNEQFF.